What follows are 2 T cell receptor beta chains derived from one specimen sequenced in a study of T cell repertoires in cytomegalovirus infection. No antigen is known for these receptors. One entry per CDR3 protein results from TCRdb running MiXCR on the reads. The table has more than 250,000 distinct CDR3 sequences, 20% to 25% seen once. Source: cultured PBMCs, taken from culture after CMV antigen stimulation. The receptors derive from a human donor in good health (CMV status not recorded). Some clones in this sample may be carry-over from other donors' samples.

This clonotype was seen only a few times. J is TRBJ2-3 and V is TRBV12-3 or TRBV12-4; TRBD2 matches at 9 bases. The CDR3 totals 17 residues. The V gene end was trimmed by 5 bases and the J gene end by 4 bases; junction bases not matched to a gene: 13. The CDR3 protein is CASSPTRSGSFSDTQYF. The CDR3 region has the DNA TGTGCCAGCAGTCCGACCCGTAGCGGGAGTTTCTCAGATACGCAGTATTTT.

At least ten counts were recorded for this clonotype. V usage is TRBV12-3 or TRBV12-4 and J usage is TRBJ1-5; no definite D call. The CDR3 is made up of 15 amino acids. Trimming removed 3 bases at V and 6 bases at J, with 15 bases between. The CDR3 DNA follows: TGTGCCAGCAGTTTGGAAGGAGGGAGACCTCAGCCCCAGCATTTT. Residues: CASSLEGGRPQPQHF.